This TCR beta chain was identified during a study of T-cell reconstitution after alpha-beta-depleted transplantation in children. Unique molecular identifiers were incorporated during preparation of the TCRbeta library. A single record per CDR3 protein comes from TCRdb applying MiXCR to the PCR reads. Of fewer than 95,000 distinct CDR3 sequences in the sample, 12% were seen once. In this sample, this clonotype turned up many times. J gave up 6 bases and V 7 bases, and 8 bases lay outside the gene matches. CDR3 size: 14 residues. Germline loops: CDR1 SEHNR, CDR2 FQNEAQ (reference sequence). Sequenced material: PBMCs from the stem cell graft donor, taken from the stem cell graft. The clonotype comes from a human donor who donated a stem cell graft to a child with inherited bone marrow failure. This chain joins TRBV7-9 and TRBJ2-1, with 8 positions matching TRBD2. The CDR3 reads CASTNVAGFNEQFF. CDR3 nucleotides: TGTGCCAGCACCAACGTAGCGGGGTTCAATGAGCAGTTCTTC.